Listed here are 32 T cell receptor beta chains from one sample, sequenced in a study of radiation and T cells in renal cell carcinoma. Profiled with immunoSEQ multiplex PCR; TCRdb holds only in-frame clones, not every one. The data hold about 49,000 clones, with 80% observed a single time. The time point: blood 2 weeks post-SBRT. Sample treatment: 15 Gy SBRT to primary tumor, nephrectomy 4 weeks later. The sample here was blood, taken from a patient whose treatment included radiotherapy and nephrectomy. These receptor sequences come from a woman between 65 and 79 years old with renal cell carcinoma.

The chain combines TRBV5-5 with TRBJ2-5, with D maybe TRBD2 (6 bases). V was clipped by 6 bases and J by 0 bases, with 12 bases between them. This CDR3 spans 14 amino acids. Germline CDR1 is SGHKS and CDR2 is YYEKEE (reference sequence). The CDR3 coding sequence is TGTGCCAGCACCAGCCGGGACTACCAAGAGACCCAGTACTTC. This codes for CASTSRDYQETQYF.

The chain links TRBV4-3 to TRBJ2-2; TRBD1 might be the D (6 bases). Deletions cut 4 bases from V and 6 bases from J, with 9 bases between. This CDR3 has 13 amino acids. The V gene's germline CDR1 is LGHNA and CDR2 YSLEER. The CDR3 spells CASSRNRAGELFF. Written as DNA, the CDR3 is TGCGCCAGCAGCCGAAACAGGGCCGGGGAGCTGTTTTTT.

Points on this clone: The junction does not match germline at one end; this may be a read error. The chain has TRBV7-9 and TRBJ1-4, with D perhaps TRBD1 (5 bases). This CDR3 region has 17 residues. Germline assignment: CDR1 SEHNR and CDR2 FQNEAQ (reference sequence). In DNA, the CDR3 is TGTGCCAGCAGCTCCCCAGGCTTGTGGGGCACTACTGAAAAACTGTTTTTT. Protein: CASSSPGLWGTTEKLFF.

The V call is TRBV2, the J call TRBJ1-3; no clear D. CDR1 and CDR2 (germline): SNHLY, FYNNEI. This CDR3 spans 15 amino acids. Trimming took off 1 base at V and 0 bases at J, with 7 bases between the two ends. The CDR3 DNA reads TGTGCCAGCAGTGAAGGGGCCCGCTCTGGAAACACCATATATTTT. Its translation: CASSEGARSGNTIYF.

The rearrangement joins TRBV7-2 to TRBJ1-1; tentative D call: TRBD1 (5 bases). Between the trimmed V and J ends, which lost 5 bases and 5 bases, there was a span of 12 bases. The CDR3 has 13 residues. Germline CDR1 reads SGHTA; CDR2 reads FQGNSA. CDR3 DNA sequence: TGTGCCAGCAGCACCCAGGGTTGGACTGAAGCTTTCTTT. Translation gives CASSTQGWTEAFF. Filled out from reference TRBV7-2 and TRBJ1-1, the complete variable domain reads GAGVSQSPSNKVTEKGKDVELRCDPISGHTALYWYRQSLGQGLEFLIYFQGNSAPDKSGLPSDRFSAERTGGSVSTLTIQRTQQEDSAVYLCASSTQGWTEAFFGQGTRLTVV.

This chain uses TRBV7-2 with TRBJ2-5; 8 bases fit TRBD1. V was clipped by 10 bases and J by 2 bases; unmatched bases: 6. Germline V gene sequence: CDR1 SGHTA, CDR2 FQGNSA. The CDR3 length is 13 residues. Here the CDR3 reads CANSGTGQETQYF. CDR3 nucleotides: TGTGCCAACTCCGGGACAGGTCAAGAGACCCAGTACTTC.

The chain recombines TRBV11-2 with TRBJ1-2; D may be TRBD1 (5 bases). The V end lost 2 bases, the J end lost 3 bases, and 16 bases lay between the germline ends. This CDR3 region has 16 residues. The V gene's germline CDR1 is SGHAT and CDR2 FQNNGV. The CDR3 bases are TGTGCCAGCAGCTTACTCGACAGAGGGGCCTACTATGGCTACACCTTC. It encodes CASSLLDRGAYYGYTF.

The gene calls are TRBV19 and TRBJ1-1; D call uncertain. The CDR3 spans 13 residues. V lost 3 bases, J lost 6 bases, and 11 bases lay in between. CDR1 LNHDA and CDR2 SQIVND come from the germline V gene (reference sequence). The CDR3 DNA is TGTGCCAGTAGTATGACCGTCGGCGCTGAAGCTTTCTTT. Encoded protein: CASSMTVGAEAFF.

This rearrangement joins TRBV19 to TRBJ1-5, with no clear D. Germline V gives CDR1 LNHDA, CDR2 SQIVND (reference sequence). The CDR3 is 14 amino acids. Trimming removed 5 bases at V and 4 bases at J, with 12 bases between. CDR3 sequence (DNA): TGTGCCAGTAGTCCAATGAGCGGAAATCAGCCCCAGCATTTT. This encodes CASSPMSGNQPQHF.

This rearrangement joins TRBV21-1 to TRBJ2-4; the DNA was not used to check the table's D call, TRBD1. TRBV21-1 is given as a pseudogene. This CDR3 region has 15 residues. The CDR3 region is CASSFSGQGKNIQYF. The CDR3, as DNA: TGTGCCAGCAGCTTTTCCGGACAGGGGAAAAACATTCAGTACTTC.

CDR3 coding DNA: TGTGCCAGCAGCTTAGCCCTCCCTGGGGCCAACGTCCTGACTTTC. It encodes CASSLALPGANVLTF. This rearrangement joins TRBV7-8 to TRBJ2-6; no clear D gene. The CDR3 length is 15 residues. The germline V gene has CDR1 SGHVS and CDR2 FQNEAQ. V gave up 0 bases and J gave up 2 bases, with 5 bases separating them.

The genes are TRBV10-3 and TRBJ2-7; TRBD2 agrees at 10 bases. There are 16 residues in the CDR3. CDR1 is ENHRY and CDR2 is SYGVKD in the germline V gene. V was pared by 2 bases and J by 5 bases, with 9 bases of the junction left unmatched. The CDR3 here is CAISEASGSINHEQYF. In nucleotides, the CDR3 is TGTGCCATCAGTGAGGCTAGCGGGAGTATTAACCACGAGCAGTACTTC.

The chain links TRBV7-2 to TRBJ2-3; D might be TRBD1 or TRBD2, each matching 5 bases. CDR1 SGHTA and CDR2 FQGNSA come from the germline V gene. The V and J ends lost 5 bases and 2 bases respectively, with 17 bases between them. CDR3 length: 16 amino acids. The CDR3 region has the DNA TGTGCCAGCAGCCCCGGGACCAGCGCGATCACAGATACGCAGTATTTT. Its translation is CASSPGTSAITDTQYF. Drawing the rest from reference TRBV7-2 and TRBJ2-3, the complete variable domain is GAGVSQSPSNKVTEKGKDVELRCDPISGHTALYWYRQSLGQGLEFLIYFQGNSAPDKSGLPSDRFSAERTGGSVSTLTIQRTQQEDSAVYLCASSPGTSAITDTQYFGPGTRLTVL.

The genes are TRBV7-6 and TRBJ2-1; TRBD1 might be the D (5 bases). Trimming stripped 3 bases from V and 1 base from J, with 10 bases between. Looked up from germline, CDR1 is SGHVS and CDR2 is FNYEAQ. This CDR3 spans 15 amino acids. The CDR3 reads CASSLGQASYNEQFF. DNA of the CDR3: TGTGCCAGCAGCTTGGGGCAGGCTTCCTACAATGAGCAGTTCTTC.

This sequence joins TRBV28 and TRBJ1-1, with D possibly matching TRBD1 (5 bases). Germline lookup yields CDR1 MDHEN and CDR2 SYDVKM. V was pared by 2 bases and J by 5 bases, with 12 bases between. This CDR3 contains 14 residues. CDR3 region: CASSLTGGRTEAFF. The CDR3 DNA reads TGTGCCAGCAGTTTAACAGGTGGAAGGACTGAAGCTTTCTTT.

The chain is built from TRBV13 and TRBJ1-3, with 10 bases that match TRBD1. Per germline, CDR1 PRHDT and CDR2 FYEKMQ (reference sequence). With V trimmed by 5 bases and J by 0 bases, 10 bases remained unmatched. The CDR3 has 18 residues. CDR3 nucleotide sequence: TGTGCCAGCAGCCGACTCACGGGACAGGGGATCTCTGGAAACACCATATATTTT. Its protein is CASSRLTGQGISGNTIYF.

The CDR3 coding sequence is TGTGCCAGCAGCAATCAGGGATCTGGAAACACCATATATTTT. It specifies CASSNQGSGNTIYF. The chain uses TRBV5-4 and TRBJ1-3, with D perhaps TRBD1 (5 bases). The CDR3 runs to 14 residues. Germline loops: CDR1 SGHNT, CDR2 YYREEE (reference sequence). V gave up 4 bases and J gave up 1 base, with 9 bases separating them.

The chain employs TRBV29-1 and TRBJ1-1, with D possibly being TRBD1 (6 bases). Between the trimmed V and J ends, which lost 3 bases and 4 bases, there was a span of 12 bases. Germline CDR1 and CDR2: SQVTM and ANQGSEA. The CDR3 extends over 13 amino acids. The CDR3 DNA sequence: TGCAGCGTTGATTTAAGGGGGAGCACTGAAGCTTTCTTT. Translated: CSVDLRGSTEAFF.

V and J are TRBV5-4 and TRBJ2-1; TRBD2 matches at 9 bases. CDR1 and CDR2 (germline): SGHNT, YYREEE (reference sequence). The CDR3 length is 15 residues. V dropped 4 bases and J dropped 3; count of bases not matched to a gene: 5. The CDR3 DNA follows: TGTGCCAGCAGCATTAGCGGGAGCAACTACAATGAGCAGTTCTTC. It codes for CASSISGSNYNEQFF.

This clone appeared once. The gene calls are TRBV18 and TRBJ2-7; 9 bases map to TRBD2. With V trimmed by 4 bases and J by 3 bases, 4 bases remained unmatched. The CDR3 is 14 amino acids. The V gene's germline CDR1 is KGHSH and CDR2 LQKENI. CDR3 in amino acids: CASSLGAGGYEQYF. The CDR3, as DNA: TGTGCCAGCTCACTCGGAGCGGGAGGCTACGAGCAGTACTTC.

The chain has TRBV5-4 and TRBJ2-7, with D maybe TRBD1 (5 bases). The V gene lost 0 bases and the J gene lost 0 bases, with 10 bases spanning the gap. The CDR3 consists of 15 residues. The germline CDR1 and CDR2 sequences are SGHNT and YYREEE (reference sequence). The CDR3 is CASSLGGTSSYEQYF. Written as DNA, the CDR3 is TGTGCCAGCAGCTTGGGGGGCACCAGCTCCTACGAGCAGTACTTC.

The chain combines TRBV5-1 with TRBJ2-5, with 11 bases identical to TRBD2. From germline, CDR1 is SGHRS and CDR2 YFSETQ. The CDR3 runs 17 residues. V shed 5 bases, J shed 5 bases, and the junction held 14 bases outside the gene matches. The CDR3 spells CASSYTSGRESWETQYF. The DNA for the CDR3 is TGCGCCAGCAGTTACACTAGCGGGAGAGAATCTTGGGAGACCCAGTACTTC.

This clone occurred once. CDR3 residues: CASLRTGGAGEKLFF. The CDR3 DNA reads as TGTGCCTCTTTAAGGACAGGGGGCGCGGGGGAAAAACTGTTTTTT. V is TRBV30 and J is TRBJ1-4; 11 bases match TRBD1. Germline V gene lookup returns CDR1 GTSNPN and CDR2 SVGIG (reference sequence). Losses at the gene ends were 7 bases for V and 8 bases for J; bases not matched to a gene: 12. The CDR3 covers 15 residues.

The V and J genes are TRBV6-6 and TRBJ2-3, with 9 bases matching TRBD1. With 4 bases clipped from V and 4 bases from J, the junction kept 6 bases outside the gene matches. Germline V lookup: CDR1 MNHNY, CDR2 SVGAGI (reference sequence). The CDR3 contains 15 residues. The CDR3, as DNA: TGTGCCAGCAGTTGGGACAGGGCAATTTCAGATACGCAGTATTTT. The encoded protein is CASSWDRAISDTQYF.

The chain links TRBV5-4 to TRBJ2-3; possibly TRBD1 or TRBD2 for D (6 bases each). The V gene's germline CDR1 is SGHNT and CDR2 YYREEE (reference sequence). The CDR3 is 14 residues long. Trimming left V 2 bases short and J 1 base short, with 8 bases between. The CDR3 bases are TGTGCCAGCAGCTTAAGGGGGGGCACAGATACGCAGTATTTT. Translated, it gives CASSLRGGTDTQYF.

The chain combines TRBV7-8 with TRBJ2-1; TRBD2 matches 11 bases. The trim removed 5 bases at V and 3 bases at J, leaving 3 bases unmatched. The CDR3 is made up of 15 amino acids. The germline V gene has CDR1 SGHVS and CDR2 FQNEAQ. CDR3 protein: CASSKGLAVYNEQFF. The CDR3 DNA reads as TGTGCCAGCAGCAAGGGACTAGCGGTCTACAATGAGCAGTTCTTC.

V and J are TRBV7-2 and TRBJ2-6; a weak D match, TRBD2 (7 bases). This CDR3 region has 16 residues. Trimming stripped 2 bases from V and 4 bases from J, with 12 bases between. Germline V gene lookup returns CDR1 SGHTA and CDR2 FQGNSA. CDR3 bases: TGTGCCAGCAGCTTACTAGGGGGGGAAGGGGCCAACGTCCTGACTTTC. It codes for CASSLLGGEGANVLTF.

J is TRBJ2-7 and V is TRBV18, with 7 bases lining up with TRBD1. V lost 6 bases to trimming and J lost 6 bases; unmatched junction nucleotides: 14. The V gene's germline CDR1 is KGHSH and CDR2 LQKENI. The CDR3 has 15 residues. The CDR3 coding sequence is TGTGCCAGCTCTCCGGGCTGGGACAGATCGGTCGAGCAGTACTTC. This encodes CASSPGWDRSVEQYF.

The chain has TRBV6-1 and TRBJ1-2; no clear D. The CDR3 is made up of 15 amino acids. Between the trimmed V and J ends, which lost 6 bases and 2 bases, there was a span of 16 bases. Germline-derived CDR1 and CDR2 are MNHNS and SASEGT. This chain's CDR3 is CASSSPAGKNYGYTF. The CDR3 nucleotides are TGTGCCAGCAGCTCCCCCGCAGGAAAGAACTATGGCTACACCTTC.

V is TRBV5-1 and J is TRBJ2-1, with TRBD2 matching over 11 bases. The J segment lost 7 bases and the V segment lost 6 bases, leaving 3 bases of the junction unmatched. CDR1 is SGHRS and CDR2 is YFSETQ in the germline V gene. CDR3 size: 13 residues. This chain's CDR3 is CASMASGGNEQFF. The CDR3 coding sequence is TGCGCCAGCATGGCTAGCGGGGGGAATGAGCAGTTCTTC.

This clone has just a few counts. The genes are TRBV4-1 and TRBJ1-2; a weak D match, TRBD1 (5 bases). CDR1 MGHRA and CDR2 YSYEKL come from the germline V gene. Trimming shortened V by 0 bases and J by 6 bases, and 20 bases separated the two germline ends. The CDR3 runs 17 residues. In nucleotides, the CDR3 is TGCGCCAGCAGCCAAGATCAAGCGAATGACAGATGGGATGGCTACACCTTC. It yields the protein CASSQDQANDRWDGYTF.

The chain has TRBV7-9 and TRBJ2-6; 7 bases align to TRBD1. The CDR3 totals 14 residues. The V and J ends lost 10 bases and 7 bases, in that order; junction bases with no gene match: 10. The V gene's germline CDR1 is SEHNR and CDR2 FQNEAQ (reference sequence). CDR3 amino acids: CAIPGQVGANVLTF. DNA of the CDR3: TGTGCCATCCCCGGACAGGTTGGCGCCAACGTCCTGACTTTC.